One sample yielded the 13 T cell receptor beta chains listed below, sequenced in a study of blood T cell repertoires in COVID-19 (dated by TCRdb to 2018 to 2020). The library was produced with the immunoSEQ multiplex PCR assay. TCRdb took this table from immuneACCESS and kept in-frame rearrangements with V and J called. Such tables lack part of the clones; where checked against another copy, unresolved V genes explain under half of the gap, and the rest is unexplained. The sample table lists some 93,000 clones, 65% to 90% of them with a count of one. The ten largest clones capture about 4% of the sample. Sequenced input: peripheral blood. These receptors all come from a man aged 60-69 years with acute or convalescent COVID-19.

As DNA, the CDR3 is TGTGCCAGCATACTAGCGCACACAGATACGCAGTATTTT. It is translated as CASILAHTDTQYF. The chain is built from TRBV14 and TRBJ2-3; TRBD2 aligns across 7 bases. The V segment lost 7 bases and the J segment 2 bases; nucleotides outside the gene matches: 3. Germline-derived CDR1 and CDR2 are SGHDN and FVKESK. The CDR3 consists of 13 residues.

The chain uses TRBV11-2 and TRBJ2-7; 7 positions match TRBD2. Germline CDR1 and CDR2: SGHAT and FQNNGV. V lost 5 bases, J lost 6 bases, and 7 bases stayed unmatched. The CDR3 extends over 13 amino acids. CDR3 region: CASSRPGTTEQYF. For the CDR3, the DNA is TGTGCCAGCAGCCGGCCCGGGACTACCGAGCAGTACTTC.

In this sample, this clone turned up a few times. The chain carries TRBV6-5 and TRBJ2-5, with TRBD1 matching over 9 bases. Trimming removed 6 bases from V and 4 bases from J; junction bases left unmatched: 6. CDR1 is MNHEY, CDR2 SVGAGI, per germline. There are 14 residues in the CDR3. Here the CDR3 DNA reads TGTGCCAGCAGACCCACAGGGGGCGCAGAGACCCAGTACTTC. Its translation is CASRPTGGAETQYF.

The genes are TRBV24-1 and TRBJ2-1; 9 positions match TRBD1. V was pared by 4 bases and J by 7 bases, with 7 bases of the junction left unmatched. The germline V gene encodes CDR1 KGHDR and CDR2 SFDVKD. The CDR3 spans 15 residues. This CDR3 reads CATSDGDRVRNEQFF. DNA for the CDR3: TGTGCCACCAGTGACGGGGACAGGGTGAGGAATGAGCAGTTCTTC.

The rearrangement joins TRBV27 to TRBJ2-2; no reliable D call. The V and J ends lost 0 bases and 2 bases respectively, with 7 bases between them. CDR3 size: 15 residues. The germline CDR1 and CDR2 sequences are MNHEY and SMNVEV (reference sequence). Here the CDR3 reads CASSLSVLNTGELFF. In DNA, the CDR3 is TGTGCCAGCAGTTTATCTGTACTTAACACCGGGGAGCTGTTTTTT.

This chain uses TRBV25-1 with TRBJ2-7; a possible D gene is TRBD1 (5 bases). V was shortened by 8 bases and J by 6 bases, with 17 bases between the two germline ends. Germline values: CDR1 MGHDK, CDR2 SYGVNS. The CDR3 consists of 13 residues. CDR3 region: CASLSDRRREQYF. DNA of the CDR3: TGTGCCAGCCTTTCTGACAGACGTCGCGAGCAGTACTTC.

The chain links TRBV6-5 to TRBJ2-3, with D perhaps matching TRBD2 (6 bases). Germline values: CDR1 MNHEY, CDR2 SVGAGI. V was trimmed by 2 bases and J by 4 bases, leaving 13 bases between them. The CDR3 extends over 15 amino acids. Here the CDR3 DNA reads TGTGCCAGCAGTTACAGCCGGGACTGGGCAGATACGCAGTATTTT. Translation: CASSYSRDWADTQYF.

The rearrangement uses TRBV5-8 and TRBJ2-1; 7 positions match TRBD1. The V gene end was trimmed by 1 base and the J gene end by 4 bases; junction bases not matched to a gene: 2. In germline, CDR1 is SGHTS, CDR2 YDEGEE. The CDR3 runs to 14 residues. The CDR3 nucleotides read TGTGCCAGCAGCTTGAGACAGGGATACAATGAGCAGTTCTTC. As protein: CASSLRQGYNEQFF.

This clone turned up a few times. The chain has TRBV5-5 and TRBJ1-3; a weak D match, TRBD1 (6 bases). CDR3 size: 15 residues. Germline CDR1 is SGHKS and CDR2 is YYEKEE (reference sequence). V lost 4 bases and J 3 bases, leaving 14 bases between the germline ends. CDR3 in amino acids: CASSGPRGLGNTIYF. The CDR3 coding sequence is TGTGCCAGCAGCGGACCCAGGGGCCTTGGAAACACCATATATTTT.

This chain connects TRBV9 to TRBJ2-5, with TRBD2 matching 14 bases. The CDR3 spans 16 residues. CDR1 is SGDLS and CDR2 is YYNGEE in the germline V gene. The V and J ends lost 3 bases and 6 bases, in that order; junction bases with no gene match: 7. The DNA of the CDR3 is TGTGCCAGCAGCGCTGGACTAGCGGGGGGCGTAAAGACCCAGTACTTC. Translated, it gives CASSAGLAGGVKTQYF.

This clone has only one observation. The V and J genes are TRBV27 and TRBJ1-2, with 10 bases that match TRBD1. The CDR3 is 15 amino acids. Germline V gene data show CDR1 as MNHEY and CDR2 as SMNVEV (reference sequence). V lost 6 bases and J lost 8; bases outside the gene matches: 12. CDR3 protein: CASSSGDRGLGGYTF. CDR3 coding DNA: TGTGCCAGCAGCTCCGGGGACAGGGGTCTAGGGGGCTACACCTTC.

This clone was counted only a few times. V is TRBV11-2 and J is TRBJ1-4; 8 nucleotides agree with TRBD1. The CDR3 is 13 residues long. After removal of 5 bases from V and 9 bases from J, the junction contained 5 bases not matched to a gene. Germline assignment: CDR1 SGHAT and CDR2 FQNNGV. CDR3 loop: CASSPGTGQKLFF. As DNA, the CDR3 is TGTGCCAGCAGCCCCGGGACAGGACAAAAACTGTTTTTT.

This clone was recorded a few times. CDR3 protein: CASSEKTGWENQPQHF. CDR3 DNA: TGTGCCAGCAGCGAGAAAACAGGGTGGGAAAATCAGCCCCAGCATTTT. J is TRBJ1-5 and V is TRBV7-3; a weak D match, TRBD1 (6 bases). V shed 5 bases and J shed 4 bases, with 18 bases lying between them. From germline, CDR1 is SGHTA and CDR2 FQGTGA. The length of the CDR3 is 16 residues.